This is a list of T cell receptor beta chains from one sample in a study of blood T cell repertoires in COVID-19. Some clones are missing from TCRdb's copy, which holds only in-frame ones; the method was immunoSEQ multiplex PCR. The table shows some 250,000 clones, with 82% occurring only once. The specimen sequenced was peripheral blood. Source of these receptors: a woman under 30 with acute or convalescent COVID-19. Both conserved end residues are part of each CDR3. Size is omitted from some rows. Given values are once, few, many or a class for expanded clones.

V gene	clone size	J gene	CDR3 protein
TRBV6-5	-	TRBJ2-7	CASSYGNSRALEQYF
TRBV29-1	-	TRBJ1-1	CSARVGARGTEAFF
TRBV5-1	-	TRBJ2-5	CASSPGGGLPYQETQYF
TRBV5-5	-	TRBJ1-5	CASSFNGASNQPQHF
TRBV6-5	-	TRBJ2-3	CASSFSGSQGDTQYF
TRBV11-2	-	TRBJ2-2	CASSFFLAGGPGTGELFF
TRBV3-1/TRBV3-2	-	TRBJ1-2	CASSQAPRGYTF
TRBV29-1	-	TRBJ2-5	CSGDRGETQYF
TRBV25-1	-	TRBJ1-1	CASSASTEAFF
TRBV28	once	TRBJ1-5	CASSQQGASGNQPQHF
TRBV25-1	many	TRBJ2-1	CASSAGGRGSNEQFF
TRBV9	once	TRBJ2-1	CASSVWDKDNEQFF
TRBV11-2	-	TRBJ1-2	CASSPDTYYGYTF
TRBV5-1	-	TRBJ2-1	CASSSGTLYSYEQFF
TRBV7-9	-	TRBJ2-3	CASSLGLAGASTDTQYF
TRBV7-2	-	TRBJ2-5	CASSPRTRGGETQYF
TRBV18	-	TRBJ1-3	CASSPTRSSSGNTIYF
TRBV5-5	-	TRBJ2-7	CASSLEAYTGYEQYF
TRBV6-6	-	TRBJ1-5	CASRPGTGAPQPQHF
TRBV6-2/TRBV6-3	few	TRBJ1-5	CASSFSTGGPNQPQHF